This entry lists 7 T cell receptor beta chains sequenced from one sample in a study of blood T cell repertoires in COVID-19. Libraries were prepared by immunoSEQ multiplex PCR; TCRdb keeps only in-frame clonotypes and omits some of them. The sample yields about 300,000 clones, 89% seen once. Input material: peripheral blood. These receptors were obtained from a man aged 18-30 years who had recovered from COVID-19.

V gene TRBV6-5 combines with J gene TRBJ1-1, with 8 nucleotides matching TRBD1. Germline loops: CDR1 MNHEY, CDR2 SVGAGI. The V gene end was trimmed by 5 bases and the J gene end by 4 bases; junction bases not matched to a gene: 6. The CDR3 extends over 14 amino acids. CDR3: CASSTQGDGTEAFF. The CDR3 DNA sequence: TGTGCCAGCAGTACACAGGGGGACGGCACTGAAGCTTTCTTT.

J is TRBJ1-4 and V is TRBV19, with 7 bases aligning to TRBD1. Germline CDR1 LNHDA, CDR2 SQIVND (reference sequence). The CDR3 is made up of 14 amino acids. With V trimmed by 5 bases and J by 4 bases, 4 bases remained unmatched. The CDR3 bases are TGTGCCAGTAGTTCCGGGACAGATAATGAAAAACTGTTTTTT. This encodes CASSSGTDNEKLFF.

V usage is TRBV6-5 and J usage is TRBJ2-7; 7 bases fit TRBD1. CDR1 is MNHEY, CDR2 SVGAGI, per germline. V trimming: 7 bases; J trimming: 3 bases; junction bases outside the gene matches: 6. This CDR3 has 13 residues. The CDR3 coding sequence is TGTGCCAGCAACCCGGGACAGAGCTACGAGCAGTACTTC. Amino acid sequence: CASNPGQSYEQYF.

The chain has TRBV5-1 and TRBJ1-1; TRBD1 matches at 7 bases. Trimming at V came to 2 bases and at J to 11 bases, leaving 12 bases not matched to a gene. The germline gives CDR1 SGHRS, CDR2 YFSETQ. CDR3 length equals 14 residues. The CDR3 DNA follows: TGCGCCAGCAGCTTAACGGATGGGACAGATCGGGCTTTCTTT. Translation gives CASSLTDGTDRAFF.

V and J are TRBV18 and TRBJ1-1; 9 positions agree with TRBD1. J lost 0 bases, V lost 3 bases, and 5 bases had no gene match. The CDR3 consists of 16 residues. Germline V lookup: CDR1 KGHSH, CDR2 LQKENI. The CDR3 sequence: CASSPTWDRVNTEAFF. Written as DNA, the CDR3 is TGTGCCAGCTCACCGACGTGGGACAGGGTGAACACTGAAGCTTTCTTT.

The genes are TRBV18 and TRBJ2-6, with D possibly matching TRBD2 (6 bases). CDR3 length equals 18 residues. V shed 2 bases and J shed 0 bases, with 14 bases lying between them. Germline assignment: CDR1 KGHSH and CDR2 LQKENI. The CDR3 nucleotides are TGTGCCAGCTCACCAGGGATTCAGGGAGGCTCTGGGGCCAACGTCCTGACTTTC. The encoded protein is CASSPGIQGGSGANVLTF.

The genes are TRBV24-1 and TRBJ2-1; D perhaps matches TRBD1 (6 bases). The germline V gene encodes CDR1 KGHDR and CDR2 SFDVKD. This CDR3 is 11 amino acids long. V lost 5 bases and J 10 bases, leaving 8 bases between the germline ends. DNA for the CDR3: TGTGCCACCAGTGGAGGGGGAGAGCAGTTCTTC. It specifies CATSGGGEQFF.